These 25 T cell receptor beta chains share one sample of origin, sequenced in a study of blood T cell repertoires in COVID-19 (dated by TCRdb to about 2020). The protocol used for the library was the immunoSEQ multiplex PCR assay. Imported from immuneACCESS, the table was reduced by TCRdb to in-frame sequences with V and J called. These copies leave out some clones; in studies compared against another copy, an unresolved V gene accounts for under half, and the cause of the remainder is not known. The table for this sample lists 200,000 to 250,000 clones; more than 75% of them were counted only once. The leading ten clones occupy roughly 1.9% of the sample. Sequencing was carried out using PBMCs or T cells enriched from blood (not recorded which). The receptors were sampled from a woman between 50 and 59 years old who had recovered from COVID-19.

The chain links TRBV5-1 to TRBJ1-6, with 7 positions matching TRBD1. Germline-derived CDR1 and CDR2 are SGHRS and YFSETQ. V dropped 4 bases and J dropped 7; count of bases not matched to a gene: 8. The CDR3 totals 15 residues. The CDR3 DNA is TGCGCCAGCAGCCCCTCGACAGGGTACAATTCACCCCTCCACTTT. Translation: CASSPSTGYNSPLHF. The whole variable domain, remainder taken from reference TRBV5-1 and TRBJ1-6, is KAGVTQTPRYLIKTRGQQVTLSCSPISGHRSVSWYQQTPGQGLQFLFEYFSETQRNKGNFPGRFSGRQFSNSRSEMNVSTLELGDSALYLCASSPSTGYNSPLHFGNGTRLTVT.

This clone has only a few counts. The chain carries TRBV18 and TRBJ1-1, with D uncertain. This CDR3 comprises 13 residues. V dropped 6 bases and J dropped 1 base, with 9 bases sitting between them. Germline CDR1 KGHSH, CDR2 LQKENI. CDR3 loop: CASSGRSNTEAFF. The CDR3 coding sequence is TGTGCCAGCTCGGGCAGATCGAACACTGAAGCTTTCTTT.

The J gene is TRBJ2-3, the V gene TRBV7-3; TRBD1 agrees at 8 bases. The germline CDR1 and CDR2 sequences are SGHTA and FQGTGA. The ends lost 2 bases at V and 2 bases at J; junction bases unmatched: 3. The CDR3 runs 15 residues. The CDR3 region has the DNA TGTGCCAGCAGCTTATTCAGGGGGCCCACAGATACGCAGTATTTT. It yields the protein CASSLFRGPTDTQYF. Variable domain in full (rest from reference TRBV7-3 and TRBJ2-3): GAGVSQTPSNKVTEKGKYVELRCDPISGHTALYWYRQSLGQGPEFLIYFQGTGAADDSGLPNDRFFAVRPEGSVSTLKIQRTERGDSAVYLCASSLFRGPTDTQYFGPGTRLTVL.

The rearrangement joins TRBV9 to TRBJ1-6; 7 bases are a match to TRBD1. From germline, CDR1 is SGDLS and CDR2 YYNGEE. V shed 0 bases and J 7 bases; nucleotides not matched to a gene: 7. The CDR3 covers 16 residues. The CDR3 nucleotides read TGTGCCAGCAGCGTAGACGGCGCAGGGGGAAATTCACCCCTCCACTTT. Translated: CASSVDGAGGNSPLHF.

V gene TRBV27 combines with J gene TRBJ1-5; 7 positions agree with TRBD1. The CDR3 loop spans 20 amino acids. Trimming removed 0 bases from V and 0 bases from J; junction bases left unmatched: 14. CDR1 is MNHEY and CDR2 is SMNVEV in the germline V gene (reference sequence). DNA for the CDR3: TGTGCCAGCAGTTTATCACCCCCGACAGGGCGCGCCTTTAGCAATCAGCCCCAGCATTTT. Translation: CASSLSPPTGRAFSNQPQHF.

The chain uses TRBV4-1 and TRBJ1-1, with D possibly being TRBD1 (6 bases). The CDR3 has 14 residues. Trimming took off 3 bases at V and 3 bases at J, with 11 bases between the two ends. Germline CDR1 reads MGHRA; CDR2 reads YSYEKL. In DNA form, the CDR3 reads TGCGCCAGCAGCCAGGGAGGGGGGTACACTGAAGCTTTCTTT. Protein product: CASSQGGGYTEAFF.

In this sample, this clone turned up a few times. The CDR3 spells CASRTGPSSTDTQYF. In DNA form, the CDR3 reads TGTGCCAGCAGAACAGGACCCTCTAGCACAGATACGCAGTATTTT. The rearrangement links TRBV6-5 to TRBJ2-3, with a possible D match to TRBD1 (5 bases). V shed 6 bases and J shed 0 bases, with 13 bases lying between them. The CDR3 spans 15 residues. Germline V CDR1 and CDR2: MNHEY, SVGAGI.

The V call is TRBV11-2, the J call TRBJ2-1, with 8 bases identical to TRBD1. The J segment lost 4 bases and the V segment lost 3 bases, leaving 17 bases of the junction unmatched. This CDR3 has 19 residues. The germline CDR1 and CDR2 sequences are SGHAT and FQNNGV. The CDR3 DNA follows: TGTGCCAGCAGCTTCCCTGAGCCGGACAGGGCCGGAAGATACAATGAGCAGTTCTTC. It encodes CASSFPEPDRAGRYNEQFF.

The chain uses TRBV7-2 and TRBJ2-3; 7 bases line up with TRBD2. The CDR3 totals 17 residues. Germline CDR1 SGHTA, CDR2 FQGNSA. Trimming removed 1 base from V and 0 bases from J; junction bases left unmatched: 7. CDR3: CASSLGGGPSSTDTQYF. The DNA for the CDR3 is TGTGCCAGCAGCTTAGGGGGAGGGCCTTCTAGCACAGATACGCAGTATTTT.

The table lists this clone with a count of one. V and J are TRBV19 and TRBJ1-1; 9 nucleotides line up with TRBD1. The germline gives CDR1 LNHDA, CDR2 SQIVND (reference sequence). CDR3 length: 17 amino acids. The trim removed 5 bases at V and 6 bases at J, leaving 16 bases unmatched. CDR3 coding DNA: TGTGCCAGTAGTTTTTCCGGGACAGGGAGAGTAATCCCTGAAGCTTTCTTT. This translates into CASSFSGTGRVIPEAFF.

The CDR3 nucleotides read TGTGCCAGCAGAACGGGACTAGCGGGGCCACTCTCCTACAATGAGCAGTTCTTC. Translating it yields CASRTGLAGPLSYNEQFF. The V gene is TRBV13, the J gene TRBJ2-1, with TRBD2 matching over 13 bases. The V segment lost 6 bases and the J segment 0 bases; nucleotides outside the gene matches: 8. Germline values: CDR1 PRHDT, CDR2 FYEKMQ (reference sequence). The CDR3 contains 18 residues.

The V and J genes are TRBV4-3 and TRBJ2-3, with D hard to call. The V end was cut by 0 bases, the J end by 3 bases, with 10 bases between. CDR1 and CDR2 from the germline V gene are LGHNA and YSLEER. This CDR3 region has 15 residues. The CDR3 DNA sequence: TGCGCCAGCAGCCAAGAAGGAGCTAGGACAGATACGCAGTATTTT. Amino acids: CASSQEGARTDTQYF.

The chain combines TRBV6-5 with TRBJ2-3, with D perhaps TRBD2 (5 bases). Germline V lookup: CDR1 MNHEY, CDR2 SVGAGI. This CDR3 has 15 amino acids. V dropped 2 bases and J dropped 3 bases, with 12 bases sitting between them. This CDR3 reads CASSYRRVKTDTQYF. The CDR3 bases are TGTGCCAGCAGTTACCGGCGGGTTAAGACAGATACGCAGTATTTT.

V usage is TRBV2 and J usage is TRBJ2-7; D is ambiguous. The ends were cut back, 7 bases at V and 3 bases at J, with 10 bases in the middle. Germline V gene sequence: CDR1 SNHLY, CDR2 FYNNEI. The CDR3 has 12 amino acids. The CDR3 reads CASMTRHYEQYF. In DNA form, the CDR3 reads TGTGCCAGCATGACACGCCACTACGAGCAGTACTTC.

The CDR3, as DNA: TGTGCCAGCAGCTTTACAGGGGGCACTGAAGCTTTCTTT. Translation: CASSFTGGTEAFF. The genes are TRBV5-4 and TRBJ1-1; 8 bases match TRBD1. The V segment lost 2 bases and the J segment 4 bases; nucleotides outside the gene matches: 1. The CDR3 is made up of 13 amino acids. Per the germline V gene, CDR1 is SGHNT and CDR2 is YYREEE (reference sequence).

A note on this clone: A single base separates this from a much larger clone, so it may be a read error. CDR3 loop: CASSAGTGGSGANVLTF. DNA for the CDR3: TGTGCCAGCAGCGCCGGGACAGGGGGCTCTGGGGCCAACGTCCTGACTTTC. V usage is TRBV5-4 and J usage is TRBJ2-6, with 11 bases that match TRBD1. The CDR3 length is 17 residues. Germline V lookup: CDR1 SGHNT, CDR2 YYREEE (reference sequence). V trimming: 4 bases; J trimming: 0 bases; junction bases outside the gene matches: 3.

V gene TRBV7-2 combines with J gene TRBJ1-2; D possibly corresponds to TRBD1 (6 bases). Germline V gene lookup returns CDR1 SGHTA and CDR2 FQGNSA. The ends were cut back, 5 bases at V and 4 bases at J, with 14 bases in the middle. The CDR3 covers 14 residues. The DNA of the CDR3 is TGTGCCAGCAGCCCGGGACAAGCAGTCTATGGCTACACCTTC. Encoded protein: CASSPGQAVYGYTF.

The V call is TRBV24-1, the J call TRBJ2-7; 7 nucleotides agree with TRBD1. This CDR3 is built from 13 residues. V lost 7 bases and J lost 0; bases outside the gene matches: 2. The germline V gene encodes CDR1 KGHDR and CDR2 SFDVKD. CDR3 protein: CATSTGASYEQYF. DNA of the CDR3: TGTGCCACCAGCACAGGGGCCTCCTACGAGCAGTACTTC.

The chain couples TRBV6-5 to TRBJ1-6, with 9 bases identical to TRBD1. The trim removed 10 bases at V and 5 bases at J, leaving 6 bases unmatched. The CDR3 loop spans 14 amino acids. Germline values: CDR1 MNHEY, CDR2 SVGAGI. CDR3 DNA: TGTGCCACCCGGGGGGACAGGGATAATTCACCCCTCCACTTT. Its protein is CATRGDRDNSPLHF.

There are a few counts of this clone. CDR3 protein: CASSQLADQPQHF. As DNA, the CDR3 is TGTGCCAGCAGCCAACTAGCCGATCAGCCCCAGCATTTT. V usage is TRBV7-3 and J usage is TRBJ1-5; D remains unclear. The V end lost 5 bases, the J end lost 5 bases, and 10 bases lay between the germline ends. From germline, CDR1 is SGHTA and CDR2 FQGTGA. The CDR3 runs to 13 residues.

This clone was seen just once. The CDR3 is CASSRYGQGLEKLFF. The DNA for the CDR3 is TGTGCCAGCAGCCGCTATGGGCAGGGATTGGAAAAACTGTTTTTT. The chain carries TRBV13 and TRBJ1-4; perhaps TRBD1 as D (5 bases). CDR1 is PRHDT and CDR2 is FYEKMQ in the germline V gene (reference sequence). Trimming pared 5 bases from V and 8 bases from J, leaving 18 bases between. This CDR3 has 15 amino acids.

The chain uses TRBV7-8 and TRBJ1-1; no definite D call. The CDR3 extends over 13 amino acids. CDR1 and CDR2 (germline): SGHVS, FQNEAQ. V lost 3 bases and J 3 bases, leaving 8 bases between the germline ends. CDR3 protein: CASSLYRHTEAFF. In DNA form, the CDR3 reads TGTGCCAGCAGCTTGTACAGACACACTGAAGCTTTCTTT.

The chain combines TRBV27 with TRBJ2-7; D gene unclear. Germline V CDR1 and CDR2: MNHEY, SMNVEV (reference sequence). Trimming removed 3 bases at V and 4 bases at J, with 10 bases between. The length of the CDR3 is 13 residues. The CDR3: CASSFFPAYEQYF. For the CDR3, the DNA is TGTGCCAGCAGTTTTTTCCCCGCGTACGAGCAGTACTTC.

The V gene is TRBV12-3 or TRBV12-4, the J gene TRBJ1-3; the D is unclear. V shed 6 bases and J shed 7 bases, with 7 bases lying between them. The CDR3 sequence is 11 residues long. In DNA, the CDR3 is TGTGCCAGCAGATCTAGGAACACCATATATTTT. Protein sequence: CASRSRNTIYF.

This clone appeared a single time. This chain's CDR3 is CASSLASQNNQPQHF. As DNA, the CDR3 is TGTGCCAGCAGCTTAGCCTCCCAGAACAATCAGCCCCAGCATTTT. This chain links TRBV7-2 with TRBJ1-5, with D unclear. Germline V gene lookup returns CDR1 SGHTA and CDR2 FQGNSA. V was clipped by 0 bases and J by 3 bases, with 9 bases between them. This CDR3 region has 15 residues.